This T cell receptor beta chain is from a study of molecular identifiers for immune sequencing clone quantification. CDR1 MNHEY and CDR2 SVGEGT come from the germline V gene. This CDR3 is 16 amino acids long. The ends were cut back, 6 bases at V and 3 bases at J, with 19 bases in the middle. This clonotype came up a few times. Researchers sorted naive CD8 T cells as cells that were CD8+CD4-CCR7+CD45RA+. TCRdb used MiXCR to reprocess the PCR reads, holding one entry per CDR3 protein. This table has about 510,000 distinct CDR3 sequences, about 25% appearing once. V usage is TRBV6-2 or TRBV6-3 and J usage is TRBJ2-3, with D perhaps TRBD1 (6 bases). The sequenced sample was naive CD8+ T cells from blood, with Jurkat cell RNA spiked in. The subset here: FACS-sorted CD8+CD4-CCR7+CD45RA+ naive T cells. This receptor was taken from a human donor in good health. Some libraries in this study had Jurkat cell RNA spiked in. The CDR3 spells CASRPRTGRSTDTQYF. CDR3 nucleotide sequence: TGTGCCAGCAGACCGAGAACAGGGCGGTCAACAGATACGCAGTATTTT.